What follows is one T cell receptor beta chain and its context. TCRdb processed the RT-PCR reads anew with MiXCR; each CDR3 protein has one entry. Of roughly 700,000 distinct CDR3 sequences listed, 15% to 18% are singletons. The CDR3 totals 13 residues. The ends lost 4 bases at V and 6 bases at J; junction bases unmatched: 3. Germline values: CDR1 SGHKS, CDR2 YYEKEE (reference sequence). This record comes from a study of response to subunit inactivated influenza vaccine. The gene calls are TRBV5-5 and TRBJ1-1, with 10 bases matching TRBD1. The TCR sequence derives from a man in his forties or fifties who received an inactivated influenza vaccine. Sequences were derived from PBMCs from blood, sampled 11 to 12 days after vaccination. This chain's CDR3 is CASSEDRGAEAFF. The CDR3 DNA is TGTGCCAGCAGCGAGGACAGGGGGGCTGAAGCTTTCTTT. Drawing the rest from reference TRBV5-5 and TRBJ1-1, the complete variable domain is DAGVTQSPTHLIKTRGQQVTLRCSPISGHKSVSWYQQVLGQGPQFIFQYYEKEERGRGNFPDRFSARQFPNYSSELNVNALLLGDSALYLCASSEDRGAEAFFGQGTRLTVV.